This TCR beta chain was observed in a study of blood T cell repertoires in COVID-19. Study details: In each case, the material was cDNA or gDNA derived from T cells, B-cell-depleted T cells, or PBMCs.

The repertoire was sequenced with immunoSEQ multiplex PCR; TCRdb's copy has only in-frame clones and lacks some. The sample consists of approximately 670,000 clones, over 80% of them appearing once. Trimming removed 4 bases at V and 2 bases at J, with 12 bases between. The germline V gene has CDR1 SGHRS and CDR2 YFSETQ. The length of the CDR3 is 14 residues. Sequenced: peripheral blood. The J gene is TRBJ1-1, the V gene TRBV5-1, with D possibly matching TRBD1 (6 bases). This clonotype originated in a woman under 30 with acute or convalescent COVID-19. The CDR3 reads CASSLRTDNTEAFF. DNA for the CDR3: TGCGCCAGCAGCCTCCGGACAGACAACACTGAAGCTTTCTTT.